The clone carrying this TCR beta chain was found many times. Its target is unknown. The data stem from a study of T cells in Graves' hyperthyroidism and ophthalmopathy. Overall study: Peripheral blood was collected at initial diagnosis, before any treatment.

This CDR3 spans 18 amino acids. V trimming: 4 bases; J trimming: 2 bases; junction bases outside the gene matches: 14. Germline lookup yields CDR1 ENHRY and CDR2 SYGVKD. Orbital computed tomography and thyroid ultrasound, together with serum TRAb and thyroxine and clinical symptoms, were used for diagnoses. Points from the study as a whole: Researchers found most expanded thyroid clonotypes above 0.001 in blood as well.

Amplified TCR beta CDR3 regions derived from RNA transcripts. The HTBI primer set drove a first-round RT-PCR of the TCR CDR3. From the multiplex PCR reads, TCRdb called clonotypes with MiXCR, one entry per CDR3 protein. Of fewer than 250,000 distinct CDR3 sequences listed, around 15% are singletons. The chain joins TRBV10-3 to TRBJ2-3; TRBD2 matches 8 bases. The receptor was isolated from a woman aged 18-35 years with Graves' ophthalmopathy. Sample: blood. CDR3 nucleotide sequence: TGTGCCATCAGTGGAGGGGGAGAGCGGGGGAGAAACACAGATACGCAGTATTTT. As protein: CAISGGGERGRNTDTQYF.